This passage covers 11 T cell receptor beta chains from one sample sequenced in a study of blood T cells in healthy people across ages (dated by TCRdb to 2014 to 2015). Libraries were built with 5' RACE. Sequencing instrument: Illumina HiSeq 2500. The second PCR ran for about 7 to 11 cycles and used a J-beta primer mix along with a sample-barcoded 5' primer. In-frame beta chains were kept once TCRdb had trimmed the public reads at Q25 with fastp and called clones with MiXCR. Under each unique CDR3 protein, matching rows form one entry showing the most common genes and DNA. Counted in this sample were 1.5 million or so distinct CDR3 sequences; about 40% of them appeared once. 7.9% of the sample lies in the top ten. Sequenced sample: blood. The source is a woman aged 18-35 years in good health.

The CDR3 DNA is TGTGCCAGCTGCAATAGGGGTTGGGAACTGGGCAATCAGCCCCAGCATTTT. Amino acids: CASCNRGWELGNQPQHF. This chain links TRBV6-1 with TRBJ1-5, with a possible D match to TRBD1 (5 bases). Trimming took off 8 bases at V and 2 bases at J, with 22 bases between the two ends. CDR1 is MNHNS and CDR2 is SASEGT in the germline V gene. This CDR3 is built from 17 residues.

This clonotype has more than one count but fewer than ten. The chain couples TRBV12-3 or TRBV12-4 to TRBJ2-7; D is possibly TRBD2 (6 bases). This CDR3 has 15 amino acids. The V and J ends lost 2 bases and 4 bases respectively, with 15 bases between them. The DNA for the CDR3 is TGTGCCAGCAGTTTACGTAGCGGCAATAATTACGAGCAGTACTTC. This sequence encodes CASSLRSGNNYEQYF.

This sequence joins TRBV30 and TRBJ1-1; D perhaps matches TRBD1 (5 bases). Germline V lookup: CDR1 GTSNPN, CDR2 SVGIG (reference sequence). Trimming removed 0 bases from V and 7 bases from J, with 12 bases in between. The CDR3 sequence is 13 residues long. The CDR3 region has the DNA TGTGCCTGGAGTGTATCGGGGGGAGTTGAAGCTTTCTTT. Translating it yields CAWSVSGGVEAFF.

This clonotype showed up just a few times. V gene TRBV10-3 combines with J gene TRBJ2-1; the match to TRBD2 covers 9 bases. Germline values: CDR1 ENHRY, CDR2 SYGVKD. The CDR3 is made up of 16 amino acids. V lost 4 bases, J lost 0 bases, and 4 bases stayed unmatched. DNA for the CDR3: TGTGCCATCAGTGGGTATAGCGGGAGCTCCTACAATGAGCAGTTCTTC. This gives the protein CAISGYSGSSYNEQFF.

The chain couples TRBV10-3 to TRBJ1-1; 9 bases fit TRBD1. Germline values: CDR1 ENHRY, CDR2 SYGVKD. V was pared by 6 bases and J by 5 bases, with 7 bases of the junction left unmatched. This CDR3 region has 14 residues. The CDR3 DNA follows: TGTGCCATCAGCACCGGGACAGGGATAACTGAAGCTTTCTTT. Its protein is CAISTGTGITEAFF.

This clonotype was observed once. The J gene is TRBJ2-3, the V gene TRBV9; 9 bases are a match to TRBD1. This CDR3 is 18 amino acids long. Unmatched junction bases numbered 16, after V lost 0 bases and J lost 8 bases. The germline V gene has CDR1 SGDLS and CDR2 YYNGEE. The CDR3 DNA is TGTGCCAGCAGCGTAGCTCTCCAAGGGGACAGGGCCGCCGGTACGCAGTATTTT. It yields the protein CASSVALQGDRAAGTQYF.

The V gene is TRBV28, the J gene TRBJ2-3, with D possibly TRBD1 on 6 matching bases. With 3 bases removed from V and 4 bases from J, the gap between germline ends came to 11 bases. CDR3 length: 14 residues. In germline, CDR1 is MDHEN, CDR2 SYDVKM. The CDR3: CASSFLEGADTQYF. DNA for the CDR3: TGTGCCAGCAGTTTTTTAGAGGGGGCAGATACGCAGTATTTT.

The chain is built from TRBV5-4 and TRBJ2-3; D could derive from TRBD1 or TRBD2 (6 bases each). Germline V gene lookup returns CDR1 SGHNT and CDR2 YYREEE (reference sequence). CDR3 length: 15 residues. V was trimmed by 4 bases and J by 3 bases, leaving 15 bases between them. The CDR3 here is CASSDGGRRTDTQYF. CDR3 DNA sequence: TGTGCCAGCAGCGACGGGGGCAGACGGACAGATACGCAGTATTTT.

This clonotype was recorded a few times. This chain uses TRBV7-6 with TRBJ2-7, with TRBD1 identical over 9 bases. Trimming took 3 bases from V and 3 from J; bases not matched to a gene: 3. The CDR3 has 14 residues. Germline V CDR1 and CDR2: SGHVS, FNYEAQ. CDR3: CASSFGTGYYEQYF. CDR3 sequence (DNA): TGTGCCAGCAGCTTCGGGACAGGGTACTACGAGCAGTACTTC. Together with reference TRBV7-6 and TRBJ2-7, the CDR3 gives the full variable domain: GAGVSQSPRYKVTKRGQDVALRCDPISGHVSLYWYRQALGQGPEFLTYFNYEAQQDKSGLPNDRFSAERPEGSISTLTIQRTEQRDSAMYRCASSFGTGYYEQYFGPGTRLTVT.

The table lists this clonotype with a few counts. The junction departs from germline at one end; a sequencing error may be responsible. CDR3 sequence (DNA): TGTGCCGGCAGTTTCCAGCGGGGGCTCACAGATACGCAGTATTTT. This translates into CAGSFQRGLTDTQYF. The V call is TRBV12-3 or TRBV12-4, the J call TRBJ2-3, with 8 bases aligning to TRBD2. This CDR3 comprises 15 residues.

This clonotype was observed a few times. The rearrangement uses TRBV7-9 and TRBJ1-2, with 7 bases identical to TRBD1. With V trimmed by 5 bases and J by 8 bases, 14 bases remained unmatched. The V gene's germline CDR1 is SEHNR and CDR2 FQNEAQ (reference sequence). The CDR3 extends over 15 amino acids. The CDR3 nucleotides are TGTGCCAGCAGCGTAACTACAGGGGCGACGTACGGCTACACCTTC. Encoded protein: CASSVTTGATYGYTF.